One and the same sample provided the 21 T cell receptor beta chains below, sequenced in a study of T-cell reconstitution after alpha-beta-depleted transplantation in children. It was with unique molecular identifiers that the TCRbeta library was prepared. TCRdb itself ran the PCR reads through MiXCR, one entry per CDR3 protein. The sample lists 240,000 or so distinct CDR3 sequences; around 12% were seen once. Here the sequenced sample was PBMCs from the stem cell graft donor, taken from the stem cell graft. Source of these receptors: a human donor who donated a stem cell graft to a child with acute lymphoblastic leukemia.

This clonotype was picked up many times. This chain uses TRBV6-6 with TRBJ2-7, with D tentatively TRBD1 (5 bases). Germline assignment: CDR1 MNHNY and CDR2 SVGAGI (reference sequence). The CDR3 is made up of 12 amino acids. V lost 3 bases and J 6 bases, leaving 9 bases between the germline ends. CDR3 amino acids: CASSYPRGEQYF. The CDR3 DNA reads as TGTGCCAGCAGTTATCCTAGGGGCGAGCAGTACTTC.

In its sample, this clonotype was seen many times. The V gene is TRBV7-2, the J gene TRBJ2-7, with D perhaps TRBD1 (6 bases). The V gene's germline CDR1 is SGHTA and CDR2 FQGNSA. The CDR3 totals 14 residues. Trimming removed 7 bases from V and 3 bases from J, with 16 bases in between. The CDR3 spells CASNLWGRSYEQYF. The CDR3 DNA reads as TGTGCCAGCAACCTTTGGGGGCGCAGCTACGAGCAGTACTTC.

This chain links TRBV20-1 with TRBJ2-7; 13 bases align to TRBD2. This CDR3 spans 18 amino acids. Germline assignment: CDR1 DFQATT and CDR2 SNEGSKA (reference sequence). Trimming at V came to 5 bases and at J to 3 bases, leaving 16 bases not matched to a gene. The CDR3 bases are TGCAGTGCTCCGAGAGGACTAGCGGGAGTTCTGGTGGACTACGAGCAGTACTTC. It yields the protein CSAPRGLAGVLVDYEQYF.

This clonotype was recorded many times. V and J are TRBV3-1 and TRBJ2-7; 9 nucleotides match TRBD1. Germline CDR1 LGHDT, CDR2 YNNKEL (reference sequence). The CDR3 has 15 amino acids. Losses at the gene ends were 2 bases for V and 3 bases for J; bases not matched to a gene: 5. CDR3 DNA: TGTGCCAGCAGCCAACCGGGACAGGGAATCTACGAGCAGTACTTC. Translated, it gives CASSQPGQGIYEQYF.

This clonotype was detected ten times or more. This chain uses TRBV25-1 with TRBJ1-5; D may be TRBD1 (6 bases). V was trimmed by 2 bases and J by 7 bases, leaving 15 bases between them. The CDR3 is made up of 15 amino acids. Per the germline V gene, CDR1 is MGHDK and CDR2 is SYGVNS. The CDR3, as DNA: TGTGCCAGCAGTGAAGGTTGGGGGGGGGCCCAGCCCCAGCATTTT. The encoded protein is CASSEGWGGAQPQHF. Filled out from reference TRBV25-1 and TRBJ1-5, the complete variable domain reads EADIYQTPRYLVIGTGKKITLECSQTMGHDKMYWYQQDPGMELHLIHYSYGVNSTEKGDLSSESTVSRIRTEHFPLTLESARPSHTSQYLCASSEGWGGAQPQHFGDGTRLSIL.

The sample holds many counts of this clonotype. J is TRBJ2-1 and V is TRBV7-9; the match to TRBD1 covers 8 bases. The CDR3 runs to 15 residues. CDR1 is SEHNR and CDR2 is FQNEAQ in the germline V gene (reference sequence). The V and J ends lost 2 bases and 8 bases, in that order; junction bases with no gene match: 8. CDR3 loop: CASSLLAQGAHEQFF. CDR3 in DNA: TGTGCCAGCAGCTTATTAGCCCAGGGGGCGCATGAGCAGTTCTTC.

Concerning this clonotype: With a much larger clone just one base away, this may be a read error. The chain has TRBV20-1 and TRBJ2-7; possible D gene TRBD1, 6 bases. V lost 8 bases to trimming and J lost 7 bases, with 21 bases between them. There are 13 residues in the CDR3. From germline, CDR1 is DFQATT and CDR2 SNEGSKA (reference sequence). The CDR3 DNA follows: TGCAGTCCCCGGGGCCAGGGGAAATTTGAGCAGTACTTC. It yields the protein CSPRGQGKFEQYF.

In regard to this clonotype: With a much larger clone just one base away, this may be a read error. The chain couples TRBV6-1 to TRBJ2-2, with 8 bases aligning to TRBD2. Unmatched junction bases numbered 25, after V lost 11 bases and J lost 5 bases. Germline V lookup: CDR1 MNHNS, CDR2 SASEGT. This CDR3 has 19 residues. CDR3: CAAVSHPAGSGVGTGELFF. The CDR3 coding sequence is TGTGCCGCCGTGTCCCACCCGGCTGGTAGCGGGGTCGGTACCGGGGAGCTGTTTTTT.

This clonotype occurred many times. CDR3 nucleotides: TGTGCCATCAGTGAGTCAGGGACAGGAGCCTTCAATCAGCCCCAGCATTTT. Protein: CAISESGTGAFNQPQHF. The chain has TRBV10-3 and TRBJ1-5; 8 bases fit TRBD1. The germline V gene has CDR1 ENHRY and CDR2 SYGVKD. This CDR3 spans 17 amino acids. V lost 0 bases to trimming and J lost 3 bases; unmatched junction nucleotides: 7.

This clonotype was observed many times. V is TRBV27 and J is TRBJ1-5, with a tentative D call TRBD1 (5 bases). This CDR3 region has 15 residues. CDR1 is MNHEY, CDR2 SMNVEV, per germline (reference sequence). The V end lost 2 bases, the J end lost 6 bases, and 14 bases lay between the germline ends. The CDR3 DNA sequence: TGTGCCAGCAGTTTAAAGGCCAGGGCTGGTCAGCCCCAGCATTTT. Residues: CASSLKARAGQPQHF.

This clonotype appeared many times. V is TRBV24-1 and J is TRBJ2-1, with D hard to call. The CDR3 is made up of 14 amino acids. CDR1 is KGHDR and CDR2 is SFDVKD in the germline V gene. The V end was cut by 3 bases, the J end by 2 bases, with 7 bases between. CDR3 region: CATSDRVAYNEQFF. The DNA for the CDR3 is TGTGCCACCAGTGATCGGGTAGCCTACAATGAGCAGTTCTTC.

This clonotype was seen more than once but under ten times. This chain links TRBV9 with TRBJ1-4; D uncertain. The ends were cut back, 3 bases at V and 0 bases at J, with 6 bases in the middle. Germline-derived CDR1 and CDR2 are SGDLS and YYNGEE. The CDR3 is 14 residues long. The CDR3 DNA reads as TGTGCCAGCAGCGGCAATGCAACTAATGAAAAACTGTTTTTT. Amino acid sequence: CASSGNATNEKLFF.

This clonotype has just a few counts. V is TRBV18 and J is TRBJ2-7; perhaps TRBD1 as D (6 bases). Trimming took off 3 bases at V and 4 bases at J, with 16 bases between the two ends. CDR3 length: 15 amino acids. The germline CDR1 and CDR2 sequences are KGHSH and LQKENI. In DNA form, the CDR3 reads TGTGCCAGCTCACCTGTCGTGGACAGAGATTACGAGCAGTACTTC. This translates into CASSPVVDRDYEQYF.

This clonotype came up many times. This sequence joins TRBV20-1 and TRBJ1-5; a weak D match, TRBD1 (5 bases). The germline V gene encodes CDR1 DFQATT and CDR2 SNEGSKA (reference sequence). Trimming shortened V by 6 bases and J by 2 bases, and 11 bases separated the two germline ends. CDR3 length: 13 amino acids. In DNA, the CDR3 is TGCAGTGCGCAGGGTTCTGGCAATCAGCCCCAGCATTTT. Residues: CSAQGSGNQPQHF.

This clonotype was counted many times. The J gene is TRBJ2-5, the V gene TRBV5-1; 11 bases map to TRBD1. V dropped 1 base and J dropped 6; count of bases not matched to a gene: 8. CDR1 SGHRS and CDR2 YFSETQ come from the germline V gene. The CDR3 contains 16 residues. CDR3 DNA sequence: TGCGCCAGCAGCTTGCAGGACAGGGGGCTTAGGAAGACCCAGTACTTC. Its translation is CASSLQDRGLRKTQYF.

This clonotype was counted many times. The chain recombines TRBV3-1 with TRBJ2-4; weak D call: TRBD2 (5 bases). This CDR3 has 13 amino acids. The germline V gene has CDR1 LGHDT and CDR2 YNNKEL (reference sequence). Between the trimmed V and J ends, which lost 0 bases and 13 bases, there was a span of 13 bases. The chain's CDR3 is CASSQDLAPFQYF. CDR3 nucleotides: TGTGCCAGCAGCCAAGATCTAGCCCCATTCCAGTACTTC.

This clonotype was detected many times. This rearrangement joins TRBV20-1 to TRBJ1-1; D gene uncertain. V was pared by 6 bases and J by 1 base, with 12 bases between. Germline CDR1 is DFQATT and CDR2 is SNEGSKA (reference sequence). CDR3 length: 13 amino acids. CDR3 sequence reads: CSAPRTENTEAFF. The DNA for the CDR3 is TGCAGTGCCCCTCGGACGGAGAACACTGAAGCTTTCTTT.

This clonotype was recorded many times. This rearrangement joins TRBV9 to TRBJ2-1; 8 positions match TRBD2. From germline, CDR1 is SGDLS and CDR2 YYNGEE. J was trimmed by 5 bases and V by 0 bases; bases with no gene match: 4. The CDR3 consists of 15 residues. DNA of the CDR3: TGTGCCAGCAGCGTAGAGTCTAGCGGGCACAATGAGCAGTTCTTC. It translates to CASSVESSGHNEQFF.

The chain combines TRBV20-1 with TRBJ2-4; D unresolved. V was pared by 0 bases and J by 0 bases, with 6 bases between. The germline V gene has CDR1 DFQATT and CDR2 SNEGSKA (reference sequence). The CDR3 runs to 14 residues. CDR3 region: CSARDSVAKNIQYF. The CDR3 DNA reads TGCAGTGCTAGAGATTCGGTAGCCAAAAACATTCAGTACTTC.

This clonotype was counted at least ten times. The chain employs TRBV2 and TRBJ2-7; tentative D call: TRBD1 (6 bases). Trimming left V 7 bases short and J 0 bases short, with 16 bases between. The CDR3 is 15 residues long. CDR1 and CDR2 from the germline V gene are SNHLY and FYNNEI. CDR3 DNA: TGTGCCAGCAAACGAGAGGACAGTACCTCCTACGAGCAGTACTTC. It translates to CASKREDSTSYEQYF. The full variable domain, its missing parts supplied by reference TRBV2 and TRBJ2-7, is EPEVTQTPSHQVTQMGQEVILRCVPISNHLYFYWYRQILGQKVEFLVSFYNNEISEKSEIFDDQFSVERPDGSNFTLKIRSTKLEDSAMYFCASKREDSTSYEQYFGPGTRLTVT.

This chain joins TRBV11-1 and TRBJ1-3; tentative D call: TRBD1 (5 bases). The CDR3 has 20 amino acids. Germline loops: CDR1 SGHAT, CDR2 FQDESV (reference sequence). Trimming took off 0 bases at V and 1 base at J, with 22 bases between the two ends. As DNA, the CDR3 is TGTGCCAGCAGCTTAGCGTACGGGTCCGGGGTCCGGGGGTCTGGAAACACCATATATTTT. It translates to CASSLAYGSGVRGSGNTIYF. Combining the CDR3 with reference TRBV11-1 and TRBJ1-3 gives the whole variable domain EAEVAQSPRYKITEKSQAVAFWCDPISGHATLYWYRQILGQGPELLVQFQDESVVDDSQLPKDRFSAERLKGVDSTLKIQPAELGDSAMYLCASSLAYGSGVRGSGNTIYFGEGSWLTVV.